These T cell receptor beta chains were read from a single sample in a study of OX40 agonist ivuxolimab in advanced cancers. Measured with immunoSEQ multiplex PCR; TCRdb has only the in-frame clones, and not every one. This sample has roughly 62,000 clones; roughly 84% occur once, and the top ten carry 4.6%. The sequencing used CD4+ or CD8+ T cells sorted from blood, collected in a trial of the OX40 agonist ivuxolimab. Every receptor here comes from an adult with an advanced solid tumor such as melanoma, head and neck, liver or kidney cancer. Both conserved end residues are part of each CDR3. D genes are given only for firm matches. Rows give clone size only sometimes, using once, few, many, or a class for an expanded clone.

J	D	V	size	CDR3	DNA
TRBJ2-7	.	TRBV11-1	.	CASSFYRGEQYF	TGTGCCAGCAGCTTTTACAGAGGCGAGCAGTACTTC
TRBJ1-4	.	TRBV30	.	CAWRRGEYEKLFF	TGTGCCTGGAGACGAGGGGAGTATGAAAAACTGTTTTTT
TRBJ1-4	.	TRBV27	.	CASSLWGQGEKLFF	TGTGCCAGCAGTTTATGGGGGCAGGGTGAAAAACTGTTTTTT
TRBJ2-7	TRBD1	TRBV9	.	CASSVSQGAYEQYF	TGTGCCAGCAGCGTGAGTCAGGGGGCCTACGAGCAGTACTTC
TRBJ2-3	.	TRBV9	.	CASSVVGTTDTQYF	TGTGCCAGCAGCGTAGTTGGCACCACAGATACGCAGTATTTT
TRBJ1-1	.	TRBV6-1	.	CASNNRAQGAEAFF	TGTGCCAGCAATAACAGGGCCCAAGGCGCTGAAGCTTTCTTT
TRBJ2-7	.	TRBV6-1	once	CASSFGQSSYEQYF	TGTGCCAGCAGTTTTGGACAGAGCTCCTACGAGCAGTACTTC
TRBJ2-3	.	TRBV7-9	.	CASSLGVPPGDTQYF	TGTGCCAGCAGCTTAGGGGTTCCTCCCGGTGATACGCAGTATTTT
TRBJ1-1	.	TRBV5-5	.	CASSLAIQGTNTEAFF	TGTGCCAGCAGCTTGGCCATACAGGGAACGAACACTGAAGCTTTCTTT
TRBJ1-2	.	TRBV10-3	.	CATHSNYGYTF	TGTGCCACCCATTCTAACTATGGCTACACCTTC
TRBJ2-1	.	TRBV10-3	.	CAIKALNTGNNEQFF	TGTGCCATCAAGGCTCTAAACACAGGGAACAATGAGCAGTTCTTC
TRBJ2-1	TRBD2	TRBV19	.	CASSNPFSGEPYNEQFF	TGTGCCAGTAGTAACCCCTTTAGCGGGGAACCCTACAATGAGCAGTTCTTC
TRBJ1-6	.	TRBV19	.	CASSIPGGDSPLHF	TGTGCCAGTAGTATCCCGGGGGGGGATTCACCCCTCCACTTT
TRBJ2-5	TRBD1	TRBV2	.	CASRDRGGETQYF	TGTGCCAGCAGGGACAGGGGCGGAGAGACCCAGTACTTC
TRBJ1-3	.	TRBV28	.	CASRGGLSGNTIYF	TGTGCATCCCGAGGGGGGCTCTCTGGAAACACCATATATTTT
TRBJ2-7	.	TRBV7-3	.	CASSLGTPGHEQYF	TGTGCCAGCAGCTTAGGGACTCCCGGCCACGAGCAGTACTTC
TRBJ2-7	.	TRBV19	.	CASSVGDQAEQYF	TGTGCCAGTAGTGTCGGGGACCAAGCGGAGCAGTACTTC
TRBJ2-5	.	TRBV15	.	CATSRDRRGVKETQYF	TGTGCCACCAGCAGAGATCGCAGGGGCGTAAAAGAGACCCAGTACTTC
TRBJ1-5	TRBD1	TRBV30	once	CAWSLTGRNNNQPQHF	TGTGCCTGGAGTCTGACAGGGAGAAACAACAATCAGCCCCAGCATTTT
TRBJ2-1	.	TRBV7-8	.	CASSLEPGIYNEQFF	TGTGCCAGCAGCTTAGAGCCAGGTATCTACAATGAGCAGTTCTTC
TRBJ2-7	TRBD1	TRBV18	.	CASSRGQGAREQYF	TGTGCCAGCTCACGAGGACAGGGGGCGAGGGAGCAGTACTTC
TRBJ1-2	.	TRBV28	once	CASSLPTGTYGYTF	TGTGCCAGCAGTTTGCCTACAGGGACCTATGGCTACACCTTC
TRBJ1-3	.	TRBV11-2	.	CASSFRQGLRNTIYF	TGTGCCAGCAGCTTTCGGCAGGGGTTGAGAAACACCATATATTTT
TRBJ2-1	.	TRBV7-8	.	CASSSGPTSYNEQFF	TGTGCCAGCAGCTCGGGACCGACCTCCTACAATGAGCAGTTCTTC
TRBJ2-1	.	TRBV6-6	.	CASSYGGNRNEQFF	TGTGCCAGCAGTTACGGGGGGAACCGGAATGAGCAGTTCTTC
TRBJ2-1	.	TRBV2	.	CASSPSPNEQFF	TGTGCCAGCAGTCCGAGTCCCAATGAGCAGTTCTTC
TRBJ2-5	.	TRBV18	.	CASSPGGIQETQYF	TGTGCCAGCTCACCAGGAGGAATACAAGAGACCCAGTACTTC
TRBJ2-7	.	TRBV4-1	.	CASSAGPGETYEQYF	TGCGCCAGCAGTGCGGGACCCGGAGAGACCTACGAGCAGTACTTC
TRBJ1-5	.	TRBV28	.	CASRGSGNQPQHF	TGTGCCAGCAGGGGATCTGGCAATCAGCCCCAGCATTTT
TRBJ1-4	TRBD1	TRBV6-4	.	CASSDSTQGVLDEKLFF	TGTGCCAGCAGTGACTCGACACAGGGGGTCTTGGATGAAAAACTGTTTTTT
TRBJ1-6	.	TRBV2	.	CASTAGSVWSPLHF	TGTGCCAGCACCGCCGGCAGTGTCTGGTCACCCCTCCACTTT
TRBJ1-2	.	TRBV2	.	CASRTYRDGYTF	TGTGCCAGCAGGACATACCGGGACGGCTACACCTTC
TRBJ1-1	TRBD1	TRBV30	.	CAWDRTGPNTEAFF	TGTGCCTGGGACCGGACAGGCCCGAACACTGAAGCTTTCTTT
TRBJ2-2	.	TRBV13	few	CASSVWATTGELFF	TGTGCCAGCAGCGTCTGGGCGACGACCGGGGAGCTGTTTTTT
TRBJ2-1	.	TRBV6-6	.	CASSYSRGGDLNEQFF	TGTGCCAGCAGTTACTCGAGGGGGGGCGACTTGAATGAGCAGTTCTTC
TRBJ2-2	.	TRBV23-1	.	CASSLVGGASGELFF	TGCGCCAGCAGTCTAGTTGGGGGGGCATCTGGGGAGCTGTTTTTT
TRBJ2-2	.	TRBV5-5	.	CASSLYGAVDTGELFF	TGTGCCAGCAGCTTATACGGCGCGGTAGATACCGGGGAGCTGTTTTTT
TRBJ1-5	.	TRBV19	.	CASSLERYSNQPQHF	TGTGCCAGTAGCCTAGAACGGTATAGCAATCAGCCCCAGCATTTT
TRBJ2-1	.	TRBV6-5	.	CASRTAYNEQFF	TGTGCCAGCCGAACAGCCTACAATGAGCAGTTCTTC
TRBJ1-1	.	TRBV5-5	.	CASSRDTLNTEAFF	TGTGCCAGCAGCCGGGACACTTTGAACACTGAAGCTTTCTTT
TRBJ1-1	TRBD1	TRBV5-1	.	CASSSHRGRGNTEAFF	TGCGCCAGCAGCTCCCACAGGGGGCGCGGGAACACTGAAGCTTTCTTT
TRBJ2-1	.	TRBV2	.	CASSRSSFYNEQFF	TGTGCCAGCAGTAGGTCTAGCTTCTACAATGAGCAGTTCTTC
TRBJ2-1	TRBD2	TRBV18	.	CASSPRGLVGNEQFF	TGTGCCAGCTCACCAAGAGGACTAGTCGGTAATGAGCAGTTCTTC
TRBJ1-1	.	TRBV5-1	.	CASSLGGGNTEAFF	TGCGCCAGCAGCTTGGGAGGGGGGAACACTGAAGCTTTCTTT
TRBJ2-2	TRBD1	TRBV4-1	.	CASSLTGGKGLSPGELFF	TGCGCCAGCAGCCTCACAGGGGGTAAGGGTCTGAGTCCCGGGGAGCTGTTTTTT
TRBJ1-1	TRBD1	TRBV18	.	CASSEKQGGPEAFF	TGTGCCAGCTCAGAGAAACAGGGGGGCCCTGAAGCTTTCTTT
TRBJ2-1	.	TRBV7-2	.	CASSPRHLRVGNEQFF	TGTGCCAGCAGCCCGCGACACCTCAGGGTAGGGAATGAGCAGTTCTTC
TRBJ2-1	.	TRBV14	.	CASSHMTLQRDEQFF	TGTGCCAGCAGCCATATGACTCTCCAAAGGGATGAGCAGTTCTTC
TRBJ1-2	TRBD1	TRBV18	.	CASSPAGQANYGYTF	TGTGCCAGCTCACCGGCTGGACAGGCTAACTATGGCTACACCTTC
TRBJ2-1	TRBD2	TRBV27	.	CASRTTAGRPYNEQFF	TGTGCCAGCAGGACTACAGCGGGACGGCCCTACAATGAGCAGTTCTTC
TRBJ1-5	.	TRBV27	.	CASSLLAGYSNQPQHF	TGTGCCAGCAGTTTATTGGCAGGTTATAGCAATCAGCCCCAGCATTTT
TRBJ2-1	TRBD2	TRBV4-2	.	CASSQDLVAGVTYNEQFF	TGTGCCAGCAGCCAAGATCTGGTAGCGGGGGTAACCTACAATGAGCAGTTCTTC
TRBJ2-3	.	TRBV27	.	CASSWTYTDTQYF	TGTGCCAGCAGTTGGACCTATACAGATACGCAGTATTTT
TRBJ2-3	.	TRBV11-2	.	CASSYPGRTTTDTQYF	TGTGCCAGCAGCTACCCCGGTAGGACTACCACAGATACGCAGTATTTT